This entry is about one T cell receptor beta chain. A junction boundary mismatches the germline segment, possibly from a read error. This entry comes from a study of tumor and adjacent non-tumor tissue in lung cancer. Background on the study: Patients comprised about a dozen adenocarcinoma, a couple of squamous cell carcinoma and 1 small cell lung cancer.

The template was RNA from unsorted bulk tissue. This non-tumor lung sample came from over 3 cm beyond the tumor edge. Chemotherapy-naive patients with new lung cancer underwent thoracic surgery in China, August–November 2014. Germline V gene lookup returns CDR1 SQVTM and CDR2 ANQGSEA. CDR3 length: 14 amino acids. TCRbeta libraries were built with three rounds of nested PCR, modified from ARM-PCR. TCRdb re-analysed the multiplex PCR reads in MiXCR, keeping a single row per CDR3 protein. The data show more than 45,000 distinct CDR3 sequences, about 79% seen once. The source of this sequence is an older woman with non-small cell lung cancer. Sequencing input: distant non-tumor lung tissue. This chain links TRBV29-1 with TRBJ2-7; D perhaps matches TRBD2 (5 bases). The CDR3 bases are TGCAACGTTGGGCTGGGCGGGTTACCATACGAGCAGTACTTC. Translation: CNVGLGGLPYEQYF.